Below, 27 T cell receptor beta chains from the same sample are listed, as sequenced in a study of blood T cell repertoires in COVID-19. This table comes from immunoSEQ multiplex PCR, and its TCRdb copy is limited to in-frame clones, with some not included. Among around 150,000 clones, roughly nine tenths were seen once, and the ten largest hold over 3.5%. Sequencing was performed on peripheral blood. The source is an older woman with active or convalescent COVID-19.

This clone appeared a single time. This rearrangement joins TRBV7-9 to TRBJ2-7; D perhaps matches TRBD1 (6 bases). The length of the CDR3 is 14 residues. V lost 3 bases to trimming and J lost 4 bases, with 13 bases between them. Germline assignment: CDR1 SEHNR and CDR2 FQNEAQ (reference sequence). CDR3 protein: CASSLAGAQYEQYF. CDR3 bases: TGTGCCAGCAGCTTGGCAGGGGCGCAGTACGAGCAGTACTTC.

This rearrangement joins TRBV3-1 (or the pseudogene TRBV3-2) to TRBJ2-3; TRBD2 might be the D (5 bases). The CDR3 contains 14 residues. The germline V gene has CDR1 LGHDT and CDR2 YNNKEL (reference sequence). Trimming removed 5 bases from V and 1 base from J, with 10 bases in between. CDR3 nucleotide sequence: TGTGCCAGCAGCACAGCGGTGGGCACAGATACGCAGTATTTT. Its protein product is CASSTAVGTDTQYF.

The chain links TRBV7-2 to TRBJ2-5; 9 bases map to TRBD2. This CDR3 region has 16 residues. Germline V gene lookup returns CDR1 SGHTA and CDR2 FQGNSA. V was clipped by 0 bases and J by 2 bases; unmatched bases: 4. Written as DNA, the CDR3 is TGTGCCAGCAGCTTAGCGCAGCGGGGGGTTCAAGAGACCCAGTACTTC. Protein: CASSLAQRGVQETQYF.

The V gene is TRBV2, the J gene TRBJ2-1; 14 bases match TRBD2. CDR1 is SNHLY, CDR2 FYNNEI, per germline. The CDR3 is made up of 19 amino acids. Trimming at V came to 6 bases and at J to 4 bases, leaving 14 bases not matched to a gene. In nucleotides, the CDR3 is TGTGCCAGCAGCGAATATGGACTAGCGGGGGGCCTGGCTTACAATGAGCAGTTCTTC. Amino acids: CASSEYGLAGGLAYNEQFF.

The chain combines TRBV7-2 with TRBJ2-7; 7 bases align to TRBD2. The trim removed 0 bases at V and 2 bases at J, leaving 1 base unmatched. Germline V CDR1 and CDR2: SGHTA, FQGNSA. The CDR3 covers 14 residues. For the CDR3, the DNA is TGTGCCAGCAGCTTAGCGGCGGGAGCCTACGAGCAGTACTTC. This encodes CASSLAAGAYEQYF.

The V and J genes are TRBV18 and TRBJ2-4, with D perhaps TRBD1 (6 bases). The CDR3 has 13 amino acids. Deletions cut 3 bases from V and 5 bases from J, with 8 bases between. Germline V gene data show CDR1 as KGHSH and CDR2 as LQKENI. Written as DNA, the CDR3 is TGTGCCAGCTCACCTGGGGGCGAAAACATTCAGTACTTC. Encoded protein: CASSPGGENIQYF. The full variable domain, its missing parts supplied by reference TRBV18 and TRBJ2-4, is NAGVMQNPRHLVRRRGQEARLRCSPMKGHSHVYWYRQLPEEGLKFMVYLQKENIIDESGMPKERFSAEFPKEGPSILRIQQVVRGDSAAYFCASSPGGENIQYFGAGTRLSVL.

The rearrangement uses TRBV2 and TRBJ1-4, with D possibly TRBD1 on 6 matching bases. CDR3 size: 15 residues. CDR1 and CDR2 from the germline V gene are SNHLY and FYNNEI. Trimming pared 5 bases from V and 5 bases from J, leaving 15 bases between. CDR3 in DNA: TGTGCCAGCAGTAACCCTGACAGGACAAATGAAAAACTGTTTTTT. Translating it yields CASSNPDRTNEKLFF.

J is TRBJ2-3 and V is TRBV18; 7 nucleotides line up with TRBD2. Germline V gene sequence: CDR1 KGHSH, CDR2 LQKENI. The CDR3 sequence is 19 residues long. The V segment lost 2 bases and the J segment 2 bases; nucleotides outside the gene matches: 16. The CDR3 sequence is CASSPNALAGRGSTDTQYF. DNA for the CDR3: TGTGCCAGCTCACCAAATGCCCTGGCGGGGCGGGGGTCCACAGATACGCAGTATTTT.

The V gene is TRBV7-9, the J gene TRBJ2-3; D is unresolved. The V gene lost 1 base and the J gene lost 0 bases, with 11 bases spanning the gap. The CDR3 totals 16 residues. CDR1 is SEHNR and CDR2 is FQNEAQ in the germline V gene (reference sequence). The CDR3 sequence is CASSLGEITSTDTQYF. The CDR3 nucleotides read TGTGCCAGCAGCTTAGGTGAAATAACTAGCACAGATACGCAGTATTTT.

The chain links TRBV5-6 to TRBJ2-1; the D gene is possibly TRBD2 (6 bases). Germline CDR1 is SGHDT and CDR2 is YYEEEE. V gave up 3 bases and J gave up 9 bases, with 7 bases separating them. This CDR3 is built from 11 residues. The CDR3 DNA follows: TGTGCCAGCAGCTCGACTAGTGAGCAGTTCTTC. Residues: CASSSTSEQFF.

J is TRBJ2-5 and V is TRBV7-8; 7 bases line up with TRBD2. Germline CDR1 and CDR2: SGHVS and FQNEAQ. CDR3 length: 18 amino acids. V was pared by 0 bases and J by 2 bases, with 12 bases of the junction left unmatched. The CDR3, as DNA: TGTGCCAGCAGCTTAGCGTTTTACACCGCGGGGGAACAAGAGACCCAGTACTTC. Translating it yields CASSLAFYTAGEQETQYF.

V is TRBV7-2 and J is TRBJ1-2; 7 bases map to TRBD1. The ends lost 0 bases at V and 6 bases at J; junction bases unmatched: 13. Germline V lookup: CDR1 SGHTA, CDR2 FQGNSA. The CDR3 has 17 amino acids. The CDR3 protein is CASSLAFAATGRNGYTF. CDR3 DNA sequence: TGTGCCAGCAGCTTAGCGTTCGCGGCGACAGGGAGGAATGGCTACACCTTC.

The gene calls are TRBV4-3 and TRBJ1-2, with 9 bases matching TRBD1. V trimming: 3 bases; J trimming: 3 bases; junction bases outside the gene matches: 8. Germline V gene lookup returns CDR1 LGHNA and CDR2 YSLEER. The CDR3 spans 16 residues. The CDR3 spells CASSQGGQGLYYGYTF. The CDR3 DNA is TGCGCCAGCAGCCAGGGCGGACAGGGGCTGTACTATGGCTACACCTTC.

The V and J genes are TRBV29-1 and TRBJ2-7, with a possible D match to TRBD2 (5 bases). Trimming took off 7 bases at V and 9 bases at J, with 22 bases between the two ends. CDR1 and CDR2 (germline): SQVTM, ANQGSEA. CDR3 length: 13 residues. This CDR3 is CSAFDRPGSGQYF. CDR3 sequence (DNA): TGCAGCGCCTTCGACCGGCCGGGGAGCGGGCAGTACTTC.

The V and J genes are TRBV5-4 and TRBJ1-2; tentatively, D is TRBD1 (5 bases). Germline loops: CDR1 SGHNT, CDR2 YYREEE (reference sequence). Trimming took off 0 bases at V and 3 bases at J, with 12 bases between the two ends. The CDR3 has 15 residues. CDR3 protein: CASSLGRGQDYGYTF. CDR3 nucleotides: TGTGCCAGCAGCTTGGGGAGGGGCCAGGACTATGGCTACACCTTC. Supplemented by reference TRBV5-4 and TRBJ1-2, the full variable domain reads ETGVTQSPTHLIKTRGQQVTLRCSSQSGHNTVSWYQQALGQGPQFIFQYYREEENGRGNFPPRFSGLQFPNYSSELNVNALELDDSALYLCASSLGRGQDYGYTFGSGTRLTVV.

This sequence joins TRBV3-1 (or the pseudogene TRBV3-2) and TRBJ2-1; D unclear. CDR1 and CDR2 (germline): LGHDT, YNNKEL (reference sequence). Trimming cost V 1 base and J 9 bases, with 10 bases left between them. The CDR3 contains 13 residues. CDR3 bases: TGTGCCAGCAGCCAAGCCTCTCCGGGTGAGCAGTTCTTC. Translating gives CASSQASPGEQFF.

DNA of the CDR3: TGTGCCAGCAGCCCTGGACAGGGGGAGGGTGGCTACACCTTC. Translation: CASSPGQGEGGYTF. The rearrangement joins TRBV7-2 to TRBJ1-2; TRBD1 matches at 10 bases. V was clipped by 5 bases and J by 7 bases; unmatched bases: 7. Per germline, CDR1 SGHTA and CDR2 FQGNSA. The CDR3 contains 14 residues.

CDR3 residues: CASSPPDRPNYGYTF. CDR3 DNA sequence: TGTGCCAGCTCACCACCGGACAGGCCTAACTATGGCTACACCTTC. This chain links TRBV18 with TRBJ1-2, with 7 bases fitting TRBD1. Trimming took 0 bases from V and 0 from J; bases not matched to a gene: 1. CDR3 length: 15 residues. Germline assignment: CDR1 KGHSH and CDR2 LQKENI.

This chain uses TRBV19 with TRBJ1-4, with D unclear. The CDR3 is 17 amino acids. Germline V gene data show CDR1 as LNHDA and CDR2 as SQIVND (reference sequence). V was trimmed by 4 bases and J by 0 bases, leaving 15 bases between them. The chain's CDR3 is CASSTAGARPTNEKLFF. CDR3 DNA sequence: TGTGCCAGTAGTACGGCAGGTGCTCGACCAACTAATGAAAAACTGTTTTTT.

Only one count was recorded for this clone. The rearrangement links TRBV18 to TRBJ2-7; 9 bases are shared with TRBD1. Per the germline V gene, CDR1 is KGHSH and CDR2 is LQKENI. The CDR3 totals 17 residues. V trimming: 0 bases; J trimming: 6 bases; junction bases outside the gene matches: 12. This CDR3 reads CASSPPVSGQGMSEQYF. The CDR3 DNA is TGTGCCAGCTCACCACCGGTATCGGGACAGGGAATGTCCGAGCAGTACTTC.

V gene TRBV19 combines with J gene TRBJ2-2; no definite D call. Trimming left V 7 bases short and J 4 bases short, with 13 bases between. Germline V gene data show CDR1 as LNHDA and CDR2 as SQIVND (reference sequence). This CDR3 has 14 amino acids. In DNA form, the CDR3 reads TGTGCCAGTACGGTATCTCCGGGCACCGGGGAGCTGTTTTTT. Translating gives CASTVSPGTGELFF.

This chain connects TRBV11-2 to TRBJ2-7, with TRBD2 identical over 8 bases. V shed 5 bases and J 2 bases; nucleotides not matched to a gene: 17. This CDR3 spans 18 amino acids. Germline lookup yields CDR1 SGHAT and CDR2 FQNNGV. This chain's CDR3 is CASSPYPTRGGITYEQYF. DNA of the CDR3: TGTGCCAGCAGCCCTTACCCGACTCGGGGGGGAATTACCTACGAGCAGTACTTC. Complete variable domain (other parts from reference TRBV11-2 and TRBJ2-7): EAGVAQSPRYKIIEKRQSVAFWCNPISGHATLYWYQQILGQGPKLLIQFQNNGVVDDSQLPKDRFSAERLKGVDSTLKIQPAKLEDSAVYLCASSPYPTRGGITYEQYFGPGTRLTVT.

J is TRBJ1-5 and V is TRBV10-3; 9 bases match TRBD1. The CDR3 is 14 amino acids. J was trimmed by 4 bases and V by 5 bases; bases with no gene match: 3. The germline V gene has CDR1 ENHRY and CDR2 SYGVKD. CDR3 DNA: TGTGCCATCAGTCTGGGACAGGGAAATCAGCCCCAGCATTTT. It codes for CAISLGQGNQPQHF.

This clone occurred once. The genes are TRBV10-3 and TRBJ2-7, with 7 bases lining up with TRBD2. The germline gives CDR1 ENHRY, CDR2 SYGVKD. V was clipped by 6 bases and J by 3 bases; unmatched bases: 8. The CDR3 loop spans 14 amino acids. The CDR3 bases are TGTGCCATCAGGGGAGGGGCTAGCGTCTACGAGCAGTACTTC. Translating it yields CAIRGGASVYEQYF.

The gene calls are TRBV6-2 or TRBV6-3 and TRBJ2-1; the match to TRBD2 covers 7 bases. Looked up from germline, CDR1 is MNHEY and CDR2 is SVGEGT. The V gene end was trimmed by 3 bases and the J gene end by 9 bases; junction bases not matched to a gene: 8. The CDR3 consists of 14 residues. CDR3 bases: TGTGCCAGCAGTTATAGCGGGTCCACCCGTGAGCAGTTCTTC. Amino acids: CASSYSGSTREQFF.

Details on this clone: One end of the junction fails to match germline, which may point to a read error. This chain links TRBV7-7 with TRBJ2-1; TRBD1 agrees at 9 bases. Germline V gene lookup returns CDR1 SSHAT and CDR2 FNYEAQ (reference sequence). This CDR3 spans 16 amino acids. DNA for the CDR3: TGTGCTAGCAGCCCAACCGGACAGGGGCCCTACAATGAGCAGTTCTTC. Amino acids: CASSPTGQGPYNEQFF.

This clone appeared a single time. The CDR3 loop is CASSEAKSGGARYTEAFF. In DNA, the CDR3 is TGTGCCAGCAGTGAAGCGAAGTCAGGGGGCGCGAGGTACACTGAAGCTTTCTTT. V and J are TRBV6-1 and TRBJ1-1; 8 bases are shared with TRBD1. Per the germline V gene, CDR1 is MNHNS and CDR2 is SASEGT. The length of the CDR3 is 18 residues. V lost 0 bases and J lost 3; bases outside the gene matches: 12.